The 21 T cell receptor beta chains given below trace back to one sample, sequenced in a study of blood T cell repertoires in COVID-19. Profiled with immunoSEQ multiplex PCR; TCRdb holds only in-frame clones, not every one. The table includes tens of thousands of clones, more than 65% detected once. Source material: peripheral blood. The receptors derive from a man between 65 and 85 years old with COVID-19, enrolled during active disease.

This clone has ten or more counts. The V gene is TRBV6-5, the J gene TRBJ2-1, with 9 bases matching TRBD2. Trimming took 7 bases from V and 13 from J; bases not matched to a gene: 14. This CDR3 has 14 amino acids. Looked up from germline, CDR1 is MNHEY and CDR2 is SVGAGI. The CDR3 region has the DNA TGTGCCAGCAACTTCAGGGGTGGCGGGAGGGCCCAGTTCTTC. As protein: CASNFRGGGRAQFF.

The CDR3 spells CASSRRTGGKETQYF. The CDR3 DNA follows: TGTGCCAGCAGCCGAAGGACAGGGGGCAAGGAGACCCAGTACTTC. The V call is TRBV7-6, the J call TRBJ2-5; 11 bases match TRBD1. CDR1 is SGHVS, CDR2 FNYEAQ, per germline. The CDR3 totals 15 residues. V shed 5 bases, J shed 5 bases, and the junction held 7 bases outside the gene matches. Based on the CDR3 plus reference TRBV7-6 and TRBJ2-5, the full variable domain is GAGVSQSPRYKVTKRGQDVALRCDPISGHVSLYWYRQALGQGPEFLTYFNYEAQQDKSGLPNDRFSAERPEGSISTLTIQRTEQRDSAMYRCASSRRTGGKETQYFGPGTRLLVL.

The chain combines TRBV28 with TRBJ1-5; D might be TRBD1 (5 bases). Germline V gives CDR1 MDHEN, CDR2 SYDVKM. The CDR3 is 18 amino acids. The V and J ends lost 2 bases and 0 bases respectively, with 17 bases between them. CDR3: CASSLLPFTGYSNQPQHF. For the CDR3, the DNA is TGTGCCAGCAGTTTACTCCCGTTTACAGGATATAGCAATCAGCCCCAGCATTTT.

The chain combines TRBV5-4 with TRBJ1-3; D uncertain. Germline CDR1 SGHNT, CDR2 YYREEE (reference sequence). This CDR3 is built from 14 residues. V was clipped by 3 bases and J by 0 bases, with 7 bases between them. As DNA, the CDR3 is TGTGCCAGCAGCTCTACGGGCTCTGGAAACACCATATATTTT. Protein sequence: CASSSTGSGNTIYF.

The CDR3 region has the DNA TGTGCCAGCACCGTGGGACTACAAAACTACAATGAGCAGTTCTTC. This encodes CASTVGLQNYNEQFF. The chain has TRBV11-2 and TRBJ2-1; 7 nucleotides agree with TRBD2. Per the germline V gene, CDR1 is SGHAT and CDR2 is FQNNGV. This CDR3 spans 15 amino acids. Unmatched junction bases numbered 9, after V lost 7 bases and J lost 3 bases. The full variable domain, with the rest looked up from reference TRBV11-2 and TRBJ2-1, is EAGVAQSPRYKIIEKRQSVAFWCNPISGHATLYWYQQILGQGPKLLIQFQNNGVVDDSQLPKDRFSAERLKGVDSTLKIQPAKLEDSAVYLCASTVGLQNYNEQFFGPGTRLTVL.

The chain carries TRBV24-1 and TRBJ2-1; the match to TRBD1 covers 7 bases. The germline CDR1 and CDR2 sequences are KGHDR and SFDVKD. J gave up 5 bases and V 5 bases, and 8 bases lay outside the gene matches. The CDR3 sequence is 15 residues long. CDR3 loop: CATSGNAGGDNEQFF. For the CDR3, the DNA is TGTGCCACCAGTGGCAACGCAGGGGGAGACAATGAGCAGTTCTTC.

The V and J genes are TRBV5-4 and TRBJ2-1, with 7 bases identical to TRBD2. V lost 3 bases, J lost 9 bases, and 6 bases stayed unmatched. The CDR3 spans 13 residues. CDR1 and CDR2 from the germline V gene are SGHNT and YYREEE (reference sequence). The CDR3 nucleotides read TGTGCCAGCAGCTCTCTACTAGCGCGTGAGCAGTTCTTC. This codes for CASSSLLAREQFF.

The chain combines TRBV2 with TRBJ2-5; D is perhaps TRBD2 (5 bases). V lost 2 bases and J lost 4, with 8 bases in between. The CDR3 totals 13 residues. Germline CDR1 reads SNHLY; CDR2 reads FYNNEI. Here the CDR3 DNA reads TGTGCCAGCAGTGAACGGGAATTAGAGACCCAGTACTTC. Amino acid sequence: CASSERELETQYF.

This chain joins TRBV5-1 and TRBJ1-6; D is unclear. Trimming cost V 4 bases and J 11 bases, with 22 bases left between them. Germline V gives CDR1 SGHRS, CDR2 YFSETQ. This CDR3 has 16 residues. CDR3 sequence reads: CASSRERGGQFTPLHF. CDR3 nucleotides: TGCGCCAGCAGCCGGGAACGAGGAGGGCAATTTACACCCCTCCACTTT.

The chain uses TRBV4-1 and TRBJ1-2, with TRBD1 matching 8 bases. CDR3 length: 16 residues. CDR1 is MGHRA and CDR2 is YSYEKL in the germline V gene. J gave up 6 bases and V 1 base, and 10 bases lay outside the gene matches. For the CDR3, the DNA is TGCGCCAGCAGCCAAGCCGGCACAGGGGGGTTCGATGGCTACACCTTC. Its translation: CASSQAGTGGFDGYTF.

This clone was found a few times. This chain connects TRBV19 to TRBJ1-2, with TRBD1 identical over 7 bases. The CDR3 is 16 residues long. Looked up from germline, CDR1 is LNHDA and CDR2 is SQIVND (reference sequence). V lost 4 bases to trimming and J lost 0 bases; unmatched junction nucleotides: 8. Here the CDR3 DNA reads TGTGCCAGTAGTACTCTCGACAGGGCAGCTAACTATGGCTACACCTTC. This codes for CASSTLDRAANYGYTF.

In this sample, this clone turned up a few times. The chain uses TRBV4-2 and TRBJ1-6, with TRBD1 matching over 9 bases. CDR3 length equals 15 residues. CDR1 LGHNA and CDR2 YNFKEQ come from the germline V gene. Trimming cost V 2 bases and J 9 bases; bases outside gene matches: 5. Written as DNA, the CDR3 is TGTGCCAGCAGCCAAACAGGGGGCAACGGTTCACCCCTCCACTTT. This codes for CASSQTGGNGSPLHF.

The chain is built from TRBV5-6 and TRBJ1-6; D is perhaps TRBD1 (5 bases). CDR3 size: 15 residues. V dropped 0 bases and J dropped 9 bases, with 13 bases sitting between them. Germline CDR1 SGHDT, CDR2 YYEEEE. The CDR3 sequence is CASSLGPAQGSPLHF. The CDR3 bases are TGTGCCAGCAGCTTGGGGCCCGCCCAGGGTTCACCCCTCCACTTT.

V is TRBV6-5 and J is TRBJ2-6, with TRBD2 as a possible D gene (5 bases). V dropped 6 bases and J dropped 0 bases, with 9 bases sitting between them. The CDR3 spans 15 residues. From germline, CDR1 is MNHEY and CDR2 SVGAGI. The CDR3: CASSGVTSGANVLTF. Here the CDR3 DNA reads TGTGCCAGCAGCGGGGTGACCTCTGGGGCCAACGTCCTGACTTTC.

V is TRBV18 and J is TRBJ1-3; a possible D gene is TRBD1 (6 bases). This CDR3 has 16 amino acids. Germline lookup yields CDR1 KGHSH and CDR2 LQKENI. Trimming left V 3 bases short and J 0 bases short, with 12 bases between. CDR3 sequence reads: CASSPGQPSSGNTIYF. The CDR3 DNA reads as TGTGCCAGCTCACCCGGACAGCCGTCCTCTGGAAACACCATATATTTT. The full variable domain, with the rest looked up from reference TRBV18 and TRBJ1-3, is NAGVMQNPRHLVRRRGQEARLRCSPMKGHSHVYWYRQLPEEGLKFMVYLQKENIIDESGMPKERFSAEFPKEGPSILRIQQVVRGDSAAYFCASSPGQPSSGNTIYFGEGSWLTVV.

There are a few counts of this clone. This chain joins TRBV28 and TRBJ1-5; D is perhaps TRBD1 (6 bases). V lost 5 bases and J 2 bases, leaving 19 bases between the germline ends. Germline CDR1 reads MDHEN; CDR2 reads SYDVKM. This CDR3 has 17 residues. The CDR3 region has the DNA TGTGCCAGCAGTGCCCTCCTGGACAGTTTCGGCAATCAGCCCCAGCATTTT. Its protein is CASSALLDSFGNQPQHF. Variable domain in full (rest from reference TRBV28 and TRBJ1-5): DVKVTQSSRYLVKRTGEKVFLECVQDMDHENMFWYRQDPGLGLRLIYFSYDVKMKEKGDIPEGYSVSREKKERFSLILESASTNQTSMYLCASSALLDSFGNQPQHFGDGTRLSIL.

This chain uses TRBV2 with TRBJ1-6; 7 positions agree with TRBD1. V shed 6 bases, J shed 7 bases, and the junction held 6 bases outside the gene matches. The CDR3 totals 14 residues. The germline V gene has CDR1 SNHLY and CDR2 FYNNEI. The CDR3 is CASRTGTVNSPLHF. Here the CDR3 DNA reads TGTGCCAGCAGAACCGGGACAGTGAATTCACCCCTCCACTTT.

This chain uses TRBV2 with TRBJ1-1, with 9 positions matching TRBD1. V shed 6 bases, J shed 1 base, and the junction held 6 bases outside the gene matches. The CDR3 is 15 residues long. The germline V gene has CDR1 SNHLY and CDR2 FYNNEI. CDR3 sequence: CASRIGQGRNTEAFF. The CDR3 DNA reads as TGTGCCAGCAGGATCGGACAGGGGCGGAACACTGAAGCTTTCTTT.

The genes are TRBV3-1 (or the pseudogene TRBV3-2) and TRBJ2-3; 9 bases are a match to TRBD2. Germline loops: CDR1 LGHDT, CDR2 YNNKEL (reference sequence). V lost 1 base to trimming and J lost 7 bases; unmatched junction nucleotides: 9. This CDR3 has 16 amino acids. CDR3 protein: CASSQGSVAGEHTQYF. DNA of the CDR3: TGTGCCAGCAGCCAAGGTTCGGTAGCGGGGGAACATACGCAGTATTTT.

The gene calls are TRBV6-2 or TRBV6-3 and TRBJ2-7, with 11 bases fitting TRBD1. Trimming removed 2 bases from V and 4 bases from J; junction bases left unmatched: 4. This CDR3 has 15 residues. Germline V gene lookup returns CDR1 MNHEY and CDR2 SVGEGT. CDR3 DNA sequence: TGTGCCAGCAGTTACGGAGGGACAGGGGGATACGAGCAGTACTTC. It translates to CASSYGGTGGYEQYF.

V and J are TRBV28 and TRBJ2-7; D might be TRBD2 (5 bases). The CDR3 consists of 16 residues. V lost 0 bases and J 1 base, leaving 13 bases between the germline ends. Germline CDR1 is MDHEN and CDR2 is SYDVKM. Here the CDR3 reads CASSLWEAVSSYEQYF. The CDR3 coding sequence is TGTGCCAGCAGTTTATGGGAGGCAGTTTCGTCCTACGAGCAGTACTTC.